A selection of T cell receptor beta chains follows, all from one sample in a study of blood T cell repertoires in COVID-19. Produced via immunoSEQ multiplex PCR; TCRdb's table is partial and in-frame only. This sample has 150,000 to 200,000 clones, with approximately 83% found just once. The sample was PBMCs or T cells enriched from blood (not recorded which). The receptors here all came from a man in his sixties or seventies who had been exposed to COVID-19. Both conserved end residues are part of each CDR3. D genes are given only for firm matches. The size field is filled for only some rows; it gives once, few, many or a size class.

size	V	D	J	CDR3	DNA
-	TRBV1	-	TRBJ1-6	CTSSQDLEAGPDSPLHF	TGCACCAGCAGCCAAGATCTTGAGGCAGGGCCCGATTCACCCCTCCACTTT
-	TRBV28	TRBD1	TRBJ1-5	CASRTGTVYSSNQPQHF	TGTGCCAGCAGGACCGGGACAGTTTATAGTAGCAATCAGCCCCAGCATTTT
-	TRBV6-2/TRBV6-3	TRBD1	TRBJ2-3	CASSMGQGMTDTQYF	TGTGCCAGCAGTATGGGACAGGGGATGACAGATACGCAGTATTTT
-	TRBV5-1	-	TRBJ1-3	CASTYFGEGGNTIYF	TGCGCCAGCACCTATTTCGGGGAAGGTGGAAACACCATATATTTT
-	TRBV7-9	TRBD1	TRBJ1-1	CASSYPQGANTEAFF	TGTGCCAGCAGCTACCCCCAGGGGGCGAACACTGAAGCTTTCTTT
few	TRBV3-1/TRBV3-2	-	TRBJ1-2	CASSQGTEGYTF	TGTGCCAGCAGCCAAGGGACAGAGGGCTACACCTTC
few	TRBV11-2	TRBD1	TRBJ1-2	CASSLDRGLGYTF	TGTGCCAGCAGCCTGGACAGGGGGCTTGGCTACACCTTC
-	TRBV25-1	-	TRBJ1-1	CASTGQIEAFF	TGTGCCAGCACGGGACAAATTGAAGCTTTCTTT
-	TRBV24-1	-	TRBJ1-1	CATRRGGNTEAFF	TGTGCCACCAGGAGGGGGGGGAACACTGAAGCTTTCTTT
-	TRBV7-9	-	TRBJ2-6	CASSGMGGLLPGANVLTF	TGTGCCAGCAGCGGGATGGGCGGACTCCTCCCTGGGGCCAACGTCCTGACTTTC
-	TRBV5-4	TRBD1	TRBJ1-1	CASNTGGGQMNTEAFF	TGTGCCAGCAACACAGGGGGGGGACAGATGAACACTGAAGCTTTCTTT
-	TRBV19	-	TRBJ1-4	CASSIDHPGRFEKLFF	TGTGCCAGTAGTATAGATCACCCAGGGCGATTTGAAAAACTGTTTTTT
-	TRBV2	TRBD1	TRBJ1-5	CASSRGQVAQPQHF	TGTGCCAGCAGCCGTGGACAGGTGGCTCAGCCCCAGCATTTT
-	TRBV7-9	-	TRBJ1-1	CASSALAAGGTEAFF	TGTGCCAGCAGCGCTCTAGCTGCCGGAGGAACTGAAGCTTTCTTT
-	TRBV7-8	TRBD1	TRBJ1-2	CASSGPGQGNYGYTF	TGTGCCAGCAGCGGCCCGGGACAGGGTAACTATGGCTACACCTTC
-	TRBV3-1/TRBV3-2	-	TRBJ1-6	CASSQEGGSRIPNSPLHF	TGTGCCAGCAGCCAAGAGGGGGGATCGCGTATACCTAATTCACCCCTCCACTTT
-	TRBV4-2	TRBD1	TRBJ2-7	CASRTDRGFSYEQYF	TGTGCCAGCCGAACTGACAGGGGATTTTCCTACGAGCAGTACTTC
-	TRBV12-3/TRBV12-4	-	TRBJ2-7	CASGQTYEQYF	TGTGCCAGCGGACAGACATACGAGCAGTACTTC
-	TRBV28	-	TRBJ1-1	CASSFSGVTGNMNTEAFF	TGTGCCAGCAGTTTTTCGGGAGTTACGGGTAACATGAACACTGAAGCTTTCTTT
once	TRBV24-1	TRBD1	TRBJ2-2	CATSDFGWGQGAGGELFF	TGTGCCACCAGTGATTTTGGTTGGGGACAGGGGGCAGGCGGGGAGCTGTTTTTT
-	TRBV5-5	TRBD2	TRBJ2-3	CASSLGLAGPPDTQYF	TGTGCCAGCAGCTTGGGACTAGCGGGGCCCCCAGATACGCAGTATTTT
-	TRBV29-1	TRBD1	TRBJ2-1	CSGTTGGRRASYNEQFF	TGCAGCGGAACTACAGGGGGCCGGCGGGCATCCTACAATGAGCAGTTCTTC
-	TRBV4-2	-	TRBJ2-2	CASSLEAGELFF	TGTGCCAGCAGCCTCGAGGCCGGGGAGCTGTTTTTT
-	TRBV5-1	TRBD1	TRBJ1-3	CASSRLGQTGEGTIYF	TGCGCCAGCAGCCGCCTAGGTCAGACAGGGGAAGGCACCATATATTTT
-	TRBV7-9	-	TRBJ2-6	CASSFSGAGANVLTF	TGTGCCAGCAGCTTTTCAGGGGCTGGGGCCAACGTCCTGACTTTC
-	TRBV11-2	TRBD2	TRBJ2-1	CASSLSGSLKNEQFF	TGTGCCAGCAGCCTTAGCGGGAGTTTAAAAAATGAGCAGTTCTTC
-	TRBV5-4	TRBD2	TRBJ2-1	CASSLEGLAGVNEQFF	TGTGCCAGCAGCTTGGAAGGGCTAGCGGGAGTCAATGAGCAGTTCTTC
few	TRBV19	TRBD2	TRBJ2-7	CASSTGLAGSYEQYF	TGTGCCAGTAGTACTGGACTAGCGGGGTCCTACGAGCAGTACTTC
once	TRBV18	-	TRBJ1-1	CASSPRGMNTEAFF	TGTGCCAGCTCACCAAGGGGTATGAACACTGAAGCTTTCTTT
-	TRBV5-4	TRBD1	TRBJ1-2	CASSPPTGPSGYTF	TGTGCCAGCAGCCCTCCGACAGGGCCGAGTGGCTACACCTTC
-	TRBV11-2	-	TRBJ2-7	CASSLDRLTYEQYF	TGTGCCAGCAGCTTAGATAGACTCACCTACGAGCAGTACTTC